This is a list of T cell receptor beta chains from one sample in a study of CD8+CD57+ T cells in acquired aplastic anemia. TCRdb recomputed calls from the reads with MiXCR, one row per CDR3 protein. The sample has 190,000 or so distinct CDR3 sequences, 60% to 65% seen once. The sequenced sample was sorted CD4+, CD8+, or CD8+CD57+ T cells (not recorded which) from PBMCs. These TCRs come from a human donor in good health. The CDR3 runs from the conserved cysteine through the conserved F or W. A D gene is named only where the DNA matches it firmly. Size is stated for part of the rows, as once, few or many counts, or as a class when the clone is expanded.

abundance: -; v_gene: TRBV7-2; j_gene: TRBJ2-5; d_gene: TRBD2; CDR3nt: TGTGCCAGCAGCCCCGGACTAGCTTTAGGGACCCAGTACTTC; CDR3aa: CASSPGLALGTQYF
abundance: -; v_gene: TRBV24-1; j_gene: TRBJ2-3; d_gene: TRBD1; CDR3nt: TGTGCCACCAGTGATTCCCGGGACAGGGACCCAGATACGCAGTATTTT; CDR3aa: CATSDSRDRDPDTQYF
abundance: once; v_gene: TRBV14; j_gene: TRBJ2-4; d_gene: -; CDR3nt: TGTGCCAGCAGCCAAGGGACAGTCGACATTCAGTACTTC; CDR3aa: CASSQGTVDIQYF
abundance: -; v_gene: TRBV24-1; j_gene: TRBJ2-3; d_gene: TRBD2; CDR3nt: TGTGCCACCAGTAGCGGGGGCACAGATACGCAGTATTTT; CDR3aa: CATSSGGTDTQYF
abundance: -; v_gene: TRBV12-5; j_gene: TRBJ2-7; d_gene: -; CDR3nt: TGTGCTAGTGGCGCAGAGCTTGCCTACGAGCAGTACTTC; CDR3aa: CASGAELAYEQYF
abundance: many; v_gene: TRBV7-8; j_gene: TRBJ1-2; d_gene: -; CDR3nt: TGTGCCAGCAGCTTAGTCGGAAGGCCAGGGCAGGACTATGGCTACACCTTC; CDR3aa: CASSLVGRPGQDYGYTF
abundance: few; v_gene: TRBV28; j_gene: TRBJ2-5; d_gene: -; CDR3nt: TGTGCCAGCAGGGGTGCTAATTCTATGGAGACCCAGTACTTC; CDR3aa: CASRGANSMETQYF
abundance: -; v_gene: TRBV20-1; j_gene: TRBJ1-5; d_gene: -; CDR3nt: TGCAGTGCTAGAGACTTTTCAGGGTCTCAGCCCCAGCATTTT; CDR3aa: CSARDFSGSQPQHF
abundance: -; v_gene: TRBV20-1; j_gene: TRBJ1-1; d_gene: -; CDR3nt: TGCAGTGCTACCCTGGGCAACATCGGCACTGAAGCTTTCTTT; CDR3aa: CSATLGNIGTEAFF
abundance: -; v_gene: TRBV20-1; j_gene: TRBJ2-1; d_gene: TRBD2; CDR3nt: TGCAGTGCTAGTTCGAACCTTCCCACCGGGGGGAAATACAATGAGCAGTTCTTC; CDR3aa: CSASSNLPTGGKYNEQFF
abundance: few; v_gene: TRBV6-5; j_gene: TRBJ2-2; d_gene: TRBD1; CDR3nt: TGTGCCAGCAGTGGACGGGACAGGGGGTACACCGGGGAGCTGTTTTTT; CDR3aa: CASSGRDRGYTGELFF
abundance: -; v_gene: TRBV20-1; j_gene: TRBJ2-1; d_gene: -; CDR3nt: TGCAGTGCTAGGGATGCCTGGGGACTCCGCTCGGTTGAGGATGAGCAGTTCTTC; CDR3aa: CSARDAWGLRSVEDEQFF
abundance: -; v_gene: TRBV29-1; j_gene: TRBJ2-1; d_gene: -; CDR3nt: TGCAGCGTTGTCTTCGGCTCCCAGGAAGGCCTGTTCTTC; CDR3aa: CSVVFGSQEGLFF
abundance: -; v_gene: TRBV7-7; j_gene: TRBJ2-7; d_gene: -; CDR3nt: TGTGCTAGCAGTCTAGGACTAATTCTCTACGAGCAGTACTTC; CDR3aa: CASSLGLILYEQYF
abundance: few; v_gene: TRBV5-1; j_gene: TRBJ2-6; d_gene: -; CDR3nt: TGCGCCAGCAGCACGGAGCCCGGGGCCAACGTCCTGACTTTC; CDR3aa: CASSTEPGANVLTF
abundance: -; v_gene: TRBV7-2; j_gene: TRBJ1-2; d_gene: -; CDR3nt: TGTGCCAGCAGCTTAGGGTCTGGAATGAATGGCTACACCTTC; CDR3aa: CASSLGSGMNGYTF
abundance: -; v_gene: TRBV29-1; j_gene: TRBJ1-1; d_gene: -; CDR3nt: TGCAGCGTTAGAGTGGGAGCGAACACTGAAGCTTTCTTT; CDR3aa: CSVRVGANTEAFF
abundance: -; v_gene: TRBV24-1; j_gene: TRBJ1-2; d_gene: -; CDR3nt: TGTGCCACCAGTTTCTCACTTTATGGCTACACCTTC; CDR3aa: CATSFSLYGYTF
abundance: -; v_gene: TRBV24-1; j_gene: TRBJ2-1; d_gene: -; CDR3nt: TGTGCCACCAGTGACACAGATAGCTCCTACAATGAGCAGTTCTTC; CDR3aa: CATSDTDSSYNEQFF
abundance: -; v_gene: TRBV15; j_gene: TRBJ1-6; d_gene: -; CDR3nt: TGTGCCACCAGCAGAGATAGGACTCTTAATTCACCCCTCCACTTT; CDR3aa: CATSRDRTLNSPLHF
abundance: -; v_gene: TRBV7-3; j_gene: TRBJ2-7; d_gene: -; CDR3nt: TGTGCCAGCAGCTTAGGTCGTAATAACGAGCAGTACTTC; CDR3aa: CASSLGRNNEQYF
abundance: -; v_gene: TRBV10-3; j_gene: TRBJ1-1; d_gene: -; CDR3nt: TGTGCCATCAGTGAGTCCATAGGGTTGAACACTGAAGCTTTCTTT; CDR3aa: CAISESIGLNTEAFF
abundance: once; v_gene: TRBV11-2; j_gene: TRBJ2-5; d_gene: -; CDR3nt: TGTGCCAGCAGCGCGGTGAGTCAAGAGACCCAGTACTTC; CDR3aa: CASSAVSQETQYF